This TCR beta chain was captured in a study of patients and donors after allogeneic stem cell transplantation. TCRdb redid the calling of the RT-PCR reads with MiXCR, one entry per CDR3 protein. The sample carries over 200,000 distinct CDR3 sequences, 35% to 45% recorded once. The CDR3 has 15 amino acids. The V end lost 11 bases, the J end lost 0 bases, and 14 bases lay between the germline ends. Germline assignment: CDR1 SNHLY and CDR2 FYNNEI. Sample: blood, either unsorted or a sorted T cell fraction (not recorded which). The origin of this receptor is a human donor who was either an allogeneic HSCT recipient or a stem cell or donor lymphocyte infusion donor (not recorded which). It is not recorded whose cells these are; they may come from a transplant donor. The V call is TRBV2, the J call TRBJ2-6, with D maybe TRBD1 (6 bases). CDR3 DNA: TGTGCCGGCGGACAGCCCTCCTCTGGGGCCAACGTCCTGACTTTC. Translated, it gives CAGGQPSSGANVLTF.